This TCR beta chain was documented in a study of T cells in localized non-small cell lung cancer. Study findings and constraints: Adjacent lung held a median 57 of the top 100 tumor clones. Uninvolved adjacent lung showed higher T cell clonality than tumor.

For this clone: Its antigen is as yet unknown.

The CDR3 extends over 15 amino acids. Trimming removed 2 bases at V and 8 bases at J, with 18 bases between. CDR1 SNHLY and CDR2 FYNNEI come from the germline V gene. Data came from immunoSEQ multiplex PCR; TCRdb stores just in-frame clones and leaves some out. The data contain some 29,000 clones, about 87% of them singletons. The chain links TRBV2 to TRBJ1-2; no firm D call. Sample: peripheral blood, taken before any cancer treatment. The source is a male donor at least 60 years old with stage I lung adenocarcinoma. The CDR3 loop reads CASSEQNSLNGGYTF. The CDR3 coding sequence is TGTGCCAGCAGTGAACAGAACAGCCTCAATGGGGGCTACACCTTC. Full variable domain (outside the CDR3, taken from reference TRBV2 and TRBJ1-2): EPEVTQTPSHQVTQMGQEVILRCVPISNHLYFYWYRQILGQKVEFLVSFYNNEISEKSEIFDDQFSVERPDGSNFTLKIRSTKLEDSAMYFCASSEQNSLNGGYTFGSGTRLTVV.